The rows below give T cell receptor beta chains drawn from one sample of a study of metastatic and nonmetastatic thyroid tumors. Using MiXCR, TCRdb reanalyzed the PCR reads. The table lists around 21,000 clones, approximately 22% of them singletons, with about 9.4% in the top ten. Sequencing was performed on tumor tissue. The receptor set was obtained from a male donor with papillary thyroid cancer or a benign thyroid nodule (not recorded which). Some clones in this sample may be carry-over from other donors' samples. Both conserved end residues are part of each CDR3. A D gene is named only where the DNA matches it firmly. Clone size is not always given. Where it is, it says once, few, many or a class for expanded clones.

TRBV4-2	TRBD2	TRBJ2-3	once	CASSQDLAGESTDTQYF	TGTGCCAGCAGCCAAGATTTAGCGGGAGAGAGCACAGATACGCAGTATTTT
TRBV6-5	NA	TRBJ2-3	NA	CASNYHGNRRTDTQYF	TGTGCCAGCAATTACCACGGGAATCGGAGAACAGATACGCAGTATTTT
TRBV7-6	NA	TRBJ2-3	NA	CASSSEAGTDTQYF	TGTGCCAGCAGCTCGGAAGCAGGCACAGATACGCAGTATTTT
TRBV5-1	NA	TRBJ2-5	NA	CASSSSLKETQYF	TGCGCCAGCAGCTCCAGTCTCAAAGAGACCCAGTACTTC
TRBV7-3	TRBD2	TRBJ2-7	NA	CASSLGRASDEQYF	TGTGCCAGCAGCTTAGGGAGGGCATCCGACGAGCAGTACTTC
TRBV25-1	NA	TRBJ2-2	few	CASSEWGGHNTGELFF	TGTGCCAGCAGTGAATGGGGGGGGCACAACACCGGTGAGCTGTTTTTT
TRBV6-2/TRBV6-3	TRBD2	TRBJ2-2	few	CASSYGRGTGELFF	TGTGCCAGCAGTTACGGGAGGGGCACCGGGGAGCTGTTTTTT
TRBV27	NA	TRBJ2-1	many	CASSSRRPGVPYNEQFF	TGTGCCAGCAGCTCCAGGAGACCCGGAGTCCCTTACAATGAGCAGTTCTTC
TRBV4-2	NA	TRBJ1-1	many	CASSQDEGRYTEAFF	TGTGCCAGCAGCCAAGACGAGGGTAGGTACACTGAAGCTTTCTTT
TRBV6-2/TRBV6-3	NA	TRBJ1-1	many	CASSYSRNTEAFF	TGTGCCAGCAGTTATTCGAGGAACACTGAAGCTTTCTTT
TRBV2	TRBD1	TRBJ2-7	NA	CSRSEAFGQGVYEQYF	TGTTCCAGAAGTGAAGCCTTCGGACAGGGGGTCTACGAGCAGTACTTC
TRBV6-1	TRBD2	TRBJ2-3	few	CASSELAGADTQYF	TGTGCCAGCAGTGAACTAGCGGGAGCAGATACGCAGTATTTT
TRBV11-1	NA	TRBJ1-1	NA	CASRLAPAGVNTEAFF	TGTGCCAGCAGACTCGCCCCCGCCGGGGTGAACACTGAAGCTTTCTTT
TRBV7-3	NA	TRBJ1-2	many	CASSLYGGVMGGYTF	TGTGCCAGCAGCCTATATGGGGGGGTAATGGGTGGCTACACCTTC
TRBV6-2/TRBV6-3	NA	TRBJ1-4	many	CASNAGENEKLFF	TGTGCCAGCAATGCGGGGGAGAATGAAAAACTGTTTTTT
TRBV29-1	NA	TRBJ1-3	many	CSVEDWTANTIYF	TGCAGCGTTGAAGACTGGACGGCGAACACCATATATTTT
TRBV20-1	NA	TRBJ1-6	NA	CSARDDSLVRALHF	TGCAGTGCTAGAGATGACAGCCTTGTACGGGCCCTCCACTTT
TRBV18	NA	TRBJ1-1	many	CASSPPRLGDTEAFF	TGTGCCAGCTCACCACCGAGGCTGGGGGACACTGAAGCTTTCTTT
TRBV5-1	NA	TRBJ1-1	medium-sized	CASSLAGAGNTEAFF	TGCGCCAGCAGCTTGGCCGGGGCGGGGAACACTGAAGCTTTCTTT
TRBV19	NA	TRBJ1-6	many	CASSMHTDNSPLHF	TGTGCCAGTAGTATGCATACAGATAATTCACCCCTCCACTTT
TRBV20-1	NA	TRBJ1-1	NA	CSARRGQMNTEAFF	TGCAGTGCTCGAAGAGGACAAATGAACACTGAAGCTTTCTTT
TRBV20-1	NA	TRBJ1-1	medium-sized	CREDTNTEAFF	TGCAGAGAGGACACGAACACTGAAGCTTTCTTT
TRBV10-3	TRBD2	TRBJ2-3	many	CAIAREPTDTQYF	TGTGCCATCGCGCGGGAGCCAACAGATACGCAGTATTTT
TRBV11-1	TRBD1	TRBJ2-7	NA	CGSSSPYTRTGTYEQYF	TGTGGCAGCAGCTCTCCCTACACCAGGACAGGCACCTACGAGCAGTACTTC
TRBV7-6	NA	TRBJ2-1	medium-sized	CASSPLGDPKLNEQFF	TGTGCCAGCAGCCCTCTTGGGGATCCAAAGCTCAATGAGCAGTTCTTC
TRBV20-1	TRBD2	TRBJ2-1	NA	CSASGVLAGGFEQFF	TGCAGTGCTAGTGGGGTACTAGCGGGAGGATTCGAGCAGTTCTTC
TRBV18	TRBD2	TRBJ2-2	many	CASSPPGGRNTGELFF	TGTGCCAGCTCACCACCGGGCGGGAGAAACACCGGGGAGCTGTTTTTT
TRBV7-3	NA	TRBJ1-1	medium-sized	CASSLQGIAEAFF	TGTGCCAGCAGCCTACAGGGAATCGCTGAAGCTTTCTTT
TRBV10-3	NA	TRBJ2-2	many	CATGDDTGELFF	TGTGCCACCGGGGACGACACCGGGGAGCTGTTTTTT
TRBV24-1	TRBD1	TRBJ2-6	many	CATSDPTGSGANVLTF	TGTGCCACCAGTGACCCGACAGGGTCTGGGGCCAACGTCCTGACTTTC
TRBV7-8	NA	TRBJ2-6	NA	CAGSPSAANVLTF	TGTGCCGGCAGCCCCTCTGCGGCCAACGTCCTGACGTTC
TRBV9	TRBD2	TRBJ2-1	NA	CASSLANLAGINEQFF	TGTGCCAGCAGCTTAGCGAATCTAGCGGGTATCAATGAGCAGTTCTTC
TRBV5-1	TRBD1	TRBJ2-2	many	CASSLEVRGRARNTGELFF	TGCGCCAGCAGCTTGGAGGTCAGGGGGCGGGCAAGGAACACCGGGGAGCTGTTTTTT
TRBV27	TRBD1	TRBJ1-1	many	CATRRPGTGNTEAFF	TGTGCCACCCGTCGACCCGGGACAGGGAACACTGAAGCTTTCTTT
TRBV7-2	TRBD2	TRBJ2-1	NA	CASSLLAGREQFF	TGTGCCAGCAGTTTGCTAGCGGGACGTGAGCAGTTCTTC
TRBV20-1	NA	TRBJ2-1	many	CSARDTEHYNEQFF	TGCAGTGCTAGAGATACGGAGCACTACAATGAGCAGTTCTTC
TRBV6-1	NA	TRBJ2-3	NA	CASRLGALGADTQYF	TGTGCCAGCAGGCTTGGGGCGCTCGGCGCAGATACGCAGTATTTT
TRBV20-1	TRBD2	TRBJ2-7	medium-sized	CSAKVIAGMAYEQYF	TGCAGTGCTAAGGTTATAGCGGGAATGGCCTACGAGCAGTACTTC
TRBV6-1	NA	TRBJ2-1	few	CASSEPEKFYNEQFF	TGTGCCAGCAGTGAACCTGAGAAATTCTACAATGAGCAGTTCTTC
TRBV6-1	NA	TRBJ2-1	NA	CARNTLGGDGEQFF	TGTGCCAGGAATACACTAGGGGGAGATGGTGAGCAGTTCTTC
TRBV7-6	NA	TRBJ1-4	NA	CASSLGQVFEKLFF	TGTGCCAGCAGCTTAGGGCAGGTGTTTGAAAAACTGTTTTTT
TRBV20-1	TRBD2	TRBJ2-7	many	CSAPGLAGAGNSYEQYF	TGCAGTGCCCCGGGACTAGCGGGAGCGGGGAACTCCTACGAGCAGTACTTC
TRBV18	NA	TRBJ1-4	many	CASSPFNRVNEKLFF	TGTGCCAGCTCACCCTTCAACAGGGTAAATGAAAAACTGTTTTTT
TRBV6-4	TRBD2	TRBJ2-3	NA	CASSPWPSSGAPRDTDTQYF	TGTGCCAGCAGTCCTTGGCCCTCTAGCGGAGCGCCCCGGGACACAGATACGCAGTATTTT
TRBV4-2	TRBD2	TRBJ2-1	medium-sized	CASSPPGTTHNEQFF	TGTGCCAGCAGCCCTCCCGGGACTACCCACAATGAGCAGTTCTTC
TRBV12-3/TRBV12-4	NA	TRBJ1-3	NA	CDSSLRGSSGNTIYF	TGTGACAGCAGTTTAAGGGGGAGCTCTGGAAACACCATATATTTT
TRBV12-5	NA	TRBJ2-1	many	CASGLVAILRTYNEQFF	TGTGCTAGTGGTTTGGTAGCCATTCTCCGTACCTACAATGAGCAGTTCTTC
TRBV7-9	TRBD1	TRBJ1-5	few	CASSLAGQGTQPQHF	TGTGCCAGCAGCTTAGCGGGACAGGGGACTCAGCCCCAGCATTTT
TRBV20-1	NA	TRBJ1-6	many	CSARETVWASNSPLHF	TGCAGTGCTAGAGAAACGGTATGGGCTTCAAATTCACCCCTCCACTTT
TRBV30	NA	TRBJ1-1	many	CAWSKQGSRTEAFF	TGTGCCTGGAGTAAACAGGGATCGCGCACTGAAGCTTTCTTT
TRBV12-3/TRBV12-4	NA	TRBJ1-1	many	CASSLLDDTEAFF	TGTGCCAGCAGCCTCCTAGACGACACTGAAGCTTTCTTT